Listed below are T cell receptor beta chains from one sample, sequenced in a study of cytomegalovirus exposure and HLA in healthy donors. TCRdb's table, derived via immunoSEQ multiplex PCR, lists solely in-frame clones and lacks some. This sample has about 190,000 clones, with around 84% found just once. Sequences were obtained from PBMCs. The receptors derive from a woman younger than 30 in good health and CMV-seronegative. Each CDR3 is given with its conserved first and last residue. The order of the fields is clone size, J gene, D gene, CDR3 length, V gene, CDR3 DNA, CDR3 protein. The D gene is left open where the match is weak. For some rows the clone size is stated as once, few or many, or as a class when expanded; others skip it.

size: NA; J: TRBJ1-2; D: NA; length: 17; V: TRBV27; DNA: TGTGCCAGCAGTTTAGCGGGGGCAAAACCATCTCCCTATGGCTACACCTTC; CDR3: CASSLAGAKPSPYGYTF
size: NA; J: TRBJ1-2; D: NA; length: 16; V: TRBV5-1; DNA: TGCGCCAGCAGGTCGGGTCCCGGGGGAGGGGTGTATGGCTACACCTTC; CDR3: CASRSGPGGGVYGYTF
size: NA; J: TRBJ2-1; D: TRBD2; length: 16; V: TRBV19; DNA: TGTGCCAGTAGTACCGGGGGACTAGCGGGAGTCAGTGAGCAGTTCTTC; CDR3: CASSTGGLAGVSEQFF
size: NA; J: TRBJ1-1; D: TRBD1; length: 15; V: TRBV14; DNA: TGTGCCAGCAGCCAAGGGACAGGGTTGAACACTGAAGCTTTCTTT; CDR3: CASSQGTGLNTEAFF
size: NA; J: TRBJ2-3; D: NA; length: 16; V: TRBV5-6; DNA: TGTGCCAGCAGCTTGTTTCTAGCGTATAGCACAGATACGCAGTATTTT; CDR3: CASSLFLAYSTDTQYF
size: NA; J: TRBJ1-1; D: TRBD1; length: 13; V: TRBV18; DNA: TGTGCCAGCTCCCAGGGACAGGGATCCGAAGCTTTCTTT; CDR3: CASSQGQGSEAFF
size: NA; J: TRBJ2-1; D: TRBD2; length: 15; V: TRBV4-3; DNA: TGCGCCAGCAGCCAAGCTAGCGGGATCTACAATGAGCAGTTCTTC; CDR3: CASSQASGIYNEQFF
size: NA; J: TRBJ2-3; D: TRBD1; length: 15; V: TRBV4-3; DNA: TGCGCCAGCAGCCATTGGACAGGGACCACAGATACGCAGTATTTT; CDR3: CASSHWTGTTDTQYF
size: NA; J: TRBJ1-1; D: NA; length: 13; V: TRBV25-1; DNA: TGTGCCAGCACCTTTGGGGCCCCGTTTGAAGCTTTCTTT; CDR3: CASTFGAPFEAFF
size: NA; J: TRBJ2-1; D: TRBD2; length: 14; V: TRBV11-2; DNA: TGTGCCGGCGGGGGCGGGAGGGCCTTCAATGAGCAGTTCTTC; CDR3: CAGGGGRAFNEQFF
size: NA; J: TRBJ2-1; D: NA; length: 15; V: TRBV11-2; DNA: TGTGCCAGCAGCTCCCAGGGGAATTCCTACAATGAGCAGTTCTTC; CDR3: CASSSQGNSYNEQFF
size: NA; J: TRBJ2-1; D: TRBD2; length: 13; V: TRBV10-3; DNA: TGTGCCATCAGCCTGAATAGCGGGAATGAGCAGTTCTTC; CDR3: CAISLNSGNEQFF
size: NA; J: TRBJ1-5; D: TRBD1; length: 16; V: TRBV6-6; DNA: TGTGCCAGCAGGGAGGGGACAGGGGAGGGGAATCAGCCCCAGCATTTT; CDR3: CASREGTGEGNQPQHF
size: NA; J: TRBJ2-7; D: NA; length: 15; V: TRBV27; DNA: TGTGCCAGCAGTTTAGCCAGGGGGGTGGCCTACGAGCAGTACTTC; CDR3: CASSLARGVAYEQYF
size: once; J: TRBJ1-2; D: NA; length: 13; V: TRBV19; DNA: TGTGCCAGTAGTATGGAGGGCGGCTATGGCTACACCTTC; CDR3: CASSMEGGYGYTF
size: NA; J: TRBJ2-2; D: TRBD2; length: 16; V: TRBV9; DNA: TGTGCCAGCAGCGTAGGGGCGGGAGTAAAAACCGGGGAGCTGTTTTTT; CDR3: CASSVGAGVKTGELFF
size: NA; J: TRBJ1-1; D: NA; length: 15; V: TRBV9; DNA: TGTGCCAGCAGCCCATCGGACTCCCGGGGTACTGAAGCTTTCTTT; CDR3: CASSPSDSRGTEAFF
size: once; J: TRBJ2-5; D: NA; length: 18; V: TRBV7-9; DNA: TGTGCCAGCAGCTTACCGAGGAGGCATGTCGGTAGTCCAGAGACCCAGTACTTC; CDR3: CASSLPRRHVGSPETQYF
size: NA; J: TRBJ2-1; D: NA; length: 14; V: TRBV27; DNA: TGTGCCAGCAGTCTGCCAGGGACTTACAATGAGCAGTTCTTC; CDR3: CASSLPGTYNEQFF
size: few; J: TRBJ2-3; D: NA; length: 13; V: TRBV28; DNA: TGTGCCAGCAAACGGGGTAGCACAGATACGCAGTATTTT; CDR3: CASKRGSTDTQYF
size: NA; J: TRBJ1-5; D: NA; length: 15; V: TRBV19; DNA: TGTGCCAGTAGAAAGCAGGGATATAGCAATCAGCCCCAGCATTTT; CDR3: CASRKQGYSNQPQHF
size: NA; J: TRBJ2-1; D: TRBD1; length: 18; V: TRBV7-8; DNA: TGTGCCAGCAGCTTAGATCAAGAGACAGGGAAGAGCTACAATGAGCAGTTCTTC; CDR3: CASSLDQETGKSYNEQFF
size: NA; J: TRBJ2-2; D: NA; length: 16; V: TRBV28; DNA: TGTGCCAGCAGTCCCTCTAGCCGGAGTTCGGACGGGGAGCTGTTTTTT; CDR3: CASSPSSRSSDGELFF
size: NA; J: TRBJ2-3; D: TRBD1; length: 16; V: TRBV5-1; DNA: TGCGCCAGCAGCAAAGGGGACAGGGGCGGCACAGATACGCAGTATTTT; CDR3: CASSKGDRGGTDTQYF
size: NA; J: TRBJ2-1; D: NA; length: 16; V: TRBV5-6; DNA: TGTGCCAGCAGCTTGACCCTTGCGCGGGGCTACAATGAGCAGTTCTTC; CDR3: CASSLTLARGYNEQFF
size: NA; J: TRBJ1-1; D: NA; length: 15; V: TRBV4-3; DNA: TGCGCCAGCAGCCAAGATAGCGGGGGGCTCACTGAAGCTTTCTTT; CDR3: CASSQDSGGLTEAFF
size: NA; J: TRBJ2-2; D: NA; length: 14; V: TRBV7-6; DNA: TGTGCCAGCAGCTTAGGTGGGAGTACGCGGGCGCTGTTTTTT; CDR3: CASSLGGSTRALFF